This T cell receptor beta chain stems from a study of OX40 agonist ivuxolimab in advanced cancers. Context from the whole study: The costimulatory receptor OX40 (CD134) was targeted by ivuxolimab, a fully human IgG2 agonistic monoclonal antibody. Partial responses were achieved by three dose-escalation patients, of whom one had hepatocellular carcinoma and two had cutaneous melanoma. Among the approximately 54 dose-escalation patients, some 20 had hepatocellular carcinoma, about 15 melanoma, 9 renal cell carcinoma and 9 head and neck cancer. Peripheral TCRbeta sequencing was intended to test whether TCR sequence diversity was altered and clonal T-cell expansion was caused by ivuxolimab. The paper describes the monotherapy dose-escalation part (N ≈ 51 patients) of the phase I trial of ivuxolimab. Intravenous ivuxolimab was administered to patients every 2 weeks at six dose levels: 0.01, 0.1, 0.3, 1.5, 3 and 10 mg/kg. A male proportion of 75% to 85% and a mean age of 60 years, ranging from roughly 23 to 90, were recorded for the dose-escalation cohort. Patients were allowed to have had prior anti-PD-1, anti-PD-L1 or anti-CTLA-4 therapy, and 30% to 40% of the dose-escalation patients had been treated with checkpoint inhibitors. The investigation overall reported the following: Low levels of normalized T-cell clonal expansion were also seen in some patients who did not respond. On average, CD8+ T cells showed more expanded clones than CD4+ T cells after ivuxolimab. The antigen specificity of the peripheral T cells that underwent clonal expansion was not determined. In partial responders in the 0.1-3.0 mg/kg groups, normalized peripheral clonal expansion was found to be among the lowest, especially among CD8+ T cells. Clonal expansion of both CD4+ and CD8+ blood T cells was observed from baseline to week 6 at doses 0.1 to 3.0 mg/kg.

CDR1 and CDR2, per the germline V gene (reference sequence), are SEHNR and FQNEAQ. Measured from the cysteine to the phenylalanine, the CDR3 is 14 residues long. The only DNA kept is the CDR3, 42 bases in frame from the first base. Between the V and J ends, shortened by 5 bases and 4 bases respectively, the junction contains 14 bases. This clone was detected once. Its cognate antigen has yet to be identified. No clone much larger than this one lies a single base away; base qualities are absent. To sequence the TCRbeta CDR3 region, genomic DNA was isolated from the sorted cells. The immunoSEQ Assay was used to sequence the TCRbeta CDR3 regions. TCRdb provides this immuneACCESS table in a form limited to in-frame rearrangements. Some clones are lacking; in checked studies, under half of them reflect an unresolved V gene, and why the rest are absent is not known. Here the sample has 50,000 to 75,000 clones; 70% to 85% occur a single time. Clones ranked in the top ten supply approximately 1.5% of the sample.

The trial excluded patients who had a history of autoimmune disease or who were on systemic immunosuppression. Peripheral blood for TCR sequencing was collected from all dose cohorts at baseline, on cycle 4 day 1, and on cycle 7 day 1. The samples were taken from a phase I, first-in-human, multicenter, open-label dose-escalation trial of ivuxolimab. Adults with locally advanced or metastatic melanoma, renal cell carcinoma, hepatocellular carcinoma or head and neck squamous cell carcinoma were enrolled in the trial. Before TCR sequencing, CD4+ and CD8+ T cells were separately sorted from peripheral blood.

Recombination connected TRBV7-9 to TRBJ2-5; a tentative D call is TRBD2 (5 bases match). The clonotype originates from an adult with an advanced solid tumor such as melanoma, head and neck, liver or kidney cancer. The source material was CD4+ or CD8+ T cells sorted from blood, sampled in a trial of the OX40 agonist ivuxolimab. The nucleotide sequence reads TGTGCCAGCAGCCCCATGGGCGGAGGAGAGACCCAGTACTTC. Its translation is CASSPMGGGETQYF.